This TCR beta chain was identified during a study of T cell changes during pregnancy in multiple sclerosis. The CDR3 is 14 residues long. From germline, CDR1 is MNHEY and CDR2 SMNVEV (reference sequence). Trimming cost V 2 bases and J 10 bases; bases outside gene matches: 5. Produced via immunoSEQ multiplex PCR; TCRdb's table is partial and in-frame only. The sample lists 40,000 to 60,000 clones, 85% to 95% occurring once. The rearrangement links TRBV27 to TRBJ2-1; 10 positions match TRBD2. The input for sequencing was CD4+ T cells from peripheral blood mononuclear cells, taken before pregnancy. The clonotype comes from a female donor with multiple sclerosis, enrolled in a pregnancy study. The DNA for the CDR3 is TGTGCCAGCAGTTTACATTCTAGCGGGAGAGAGCAGTTCTTC. It is translated as CASSLHSSGREQFF.